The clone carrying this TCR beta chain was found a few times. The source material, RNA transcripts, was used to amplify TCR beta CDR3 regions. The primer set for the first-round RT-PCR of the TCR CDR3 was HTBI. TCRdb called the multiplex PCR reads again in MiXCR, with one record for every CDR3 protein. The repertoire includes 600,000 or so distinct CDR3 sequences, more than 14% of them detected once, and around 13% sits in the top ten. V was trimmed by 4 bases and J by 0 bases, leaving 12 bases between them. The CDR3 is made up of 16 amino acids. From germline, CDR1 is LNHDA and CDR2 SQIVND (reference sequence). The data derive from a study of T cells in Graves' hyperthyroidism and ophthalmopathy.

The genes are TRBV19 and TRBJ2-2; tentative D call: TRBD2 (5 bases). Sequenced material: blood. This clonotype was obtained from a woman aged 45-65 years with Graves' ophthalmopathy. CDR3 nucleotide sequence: TGTGCCAGTAGTAAACTGGGAGTTACGAACACCGGGGAGCTGTTTTTT. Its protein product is CASSKLGVTNTGELFF.